The T cell receptor beta chain under discussion was sequenced for a study of spatial heterogeneity in lung cancer. Findings of the study overall: Mutation counts in tumors were tracked by counts of expanded intratumoral alpha and beta TCRs.

In this sample, this clonotype is medium-sized. Its matching antigen is unknown. This CDR3 has 16 residues. Germline loops: CDR1 SGHDT, CDR2 YYEEEE. V was pared by 0 bases and J by 6 bases, with 15 bases between. A single record per CDR3 protein comes from TCRdb applying MiXCR to the 5' RACE reads. The table has over 2,000 distinct CDR3 sequences, roughly 18% seen once. Time point reported: sample taken at primary tumor resection. The gene calls are TRBV5-6 and TRBJ1-4; maybe TRBD1 (5 bases). The receptor was isolated from a male donor with early-stage non-small cell lung cancer. The sequencing here drew on lung tumor tissue, taken at surgery. The CDR3 protein is CASSLATGGKDEKLFF. DNA of the CDR3: TGTGCCAGCAGCTTGGCAACGGGGGGTAAGGATGAAAAACTGTTTTTT. The entire variable domain, with the rest obtained from reference TRBV5-6 and TRBJ1-4, is as follows: DAGVTQSPTHLIKTRGQQVTLRCSPKSGHDTVSWYQQALGQGPQFIFQYYEEEERQRGNFPDRFSGHQFPNYSSELNVNALLLGDSALYLCASSLATGGKDEKLFFGSGTQLSVL.